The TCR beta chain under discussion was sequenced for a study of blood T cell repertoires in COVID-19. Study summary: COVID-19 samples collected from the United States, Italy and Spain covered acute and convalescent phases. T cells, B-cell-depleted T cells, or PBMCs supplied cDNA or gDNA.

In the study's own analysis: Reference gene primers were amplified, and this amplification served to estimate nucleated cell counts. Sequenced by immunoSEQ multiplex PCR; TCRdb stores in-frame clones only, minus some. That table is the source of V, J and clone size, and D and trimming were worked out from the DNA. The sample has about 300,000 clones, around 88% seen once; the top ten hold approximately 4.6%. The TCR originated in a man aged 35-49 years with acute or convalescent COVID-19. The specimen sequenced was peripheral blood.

Written as DNA, the CDR3 is TGTGCCAGCAGCCTTCGGGACTTCACCGGGGAGCTGTTTTTT. Its translation is CASSLRDFTGELFF. The rearrangement joins TRBV7-9 to TRBJ2-2; a weak D match, TRBD2 (6 bases). V dropped 5 bases and J dropped 4 bases, with 11 bases sitting between them. This CDR3 contains 14 residues. Germline assignment: CDR1 SEHNR and CDR2 FQNEAQ (reference sequence).